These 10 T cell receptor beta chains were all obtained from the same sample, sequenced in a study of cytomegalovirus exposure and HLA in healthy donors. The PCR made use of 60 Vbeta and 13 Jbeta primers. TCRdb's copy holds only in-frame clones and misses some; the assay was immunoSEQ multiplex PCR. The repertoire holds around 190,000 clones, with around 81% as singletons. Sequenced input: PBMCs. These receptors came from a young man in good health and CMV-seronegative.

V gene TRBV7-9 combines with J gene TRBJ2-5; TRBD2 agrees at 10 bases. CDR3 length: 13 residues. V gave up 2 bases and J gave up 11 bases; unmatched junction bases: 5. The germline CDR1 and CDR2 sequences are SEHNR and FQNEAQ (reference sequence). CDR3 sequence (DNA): TGTGCCAGCAGCTTACTAGCGGGAGAAGAGCAGTACTTC. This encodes CASSLLAGEEQYF.

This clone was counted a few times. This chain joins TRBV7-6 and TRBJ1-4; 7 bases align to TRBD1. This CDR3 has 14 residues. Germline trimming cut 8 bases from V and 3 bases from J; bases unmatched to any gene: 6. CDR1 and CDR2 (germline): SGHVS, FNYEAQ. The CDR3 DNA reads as TGTGCCAGCGGCAAGGGGGCAGCTAATGAAAAACTGTTTTTT. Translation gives CASGKGAANEKLFF. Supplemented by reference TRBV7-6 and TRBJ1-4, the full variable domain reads GAGVSQSPRYKVTKRGQDVALRCDPISGHVSLYWYRQALGQGPEFLTYFNYEAQQDKSGLPNDRFSAERPEGSISTLTIQRTEQRDSAMYRCASGKGAANEKLFFGSGTQLSVL.

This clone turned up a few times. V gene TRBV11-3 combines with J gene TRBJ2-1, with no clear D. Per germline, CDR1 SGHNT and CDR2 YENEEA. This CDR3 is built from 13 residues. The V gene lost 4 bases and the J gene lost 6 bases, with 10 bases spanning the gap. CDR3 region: CASSSAPGNEQFF. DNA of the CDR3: TGTGCCAGCAGCTCCGCCCCGGGCAATGAGCAGTTCTTC.

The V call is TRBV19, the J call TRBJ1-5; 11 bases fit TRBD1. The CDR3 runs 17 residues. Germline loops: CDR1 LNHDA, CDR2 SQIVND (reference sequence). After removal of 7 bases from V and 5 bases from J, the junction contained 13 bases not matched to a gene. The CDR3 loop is CASTPLGQGAGDQPQHF. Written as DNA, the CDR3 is TGTGCCAGTACGCCGTTAGGACAGGGGGCTGGTGATCAGCCCCAGCATTTT.

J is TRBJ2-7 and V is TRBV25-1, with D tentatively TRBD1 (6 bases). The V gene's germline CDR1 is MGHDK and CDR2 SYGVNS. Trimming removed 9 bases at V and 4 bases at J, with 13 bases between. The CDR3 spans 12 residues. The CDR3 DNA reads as TGTGCCAGTCGTACAGGGTTGTACGAGCAGTACTTC. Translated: CASRTGLYEQYF.

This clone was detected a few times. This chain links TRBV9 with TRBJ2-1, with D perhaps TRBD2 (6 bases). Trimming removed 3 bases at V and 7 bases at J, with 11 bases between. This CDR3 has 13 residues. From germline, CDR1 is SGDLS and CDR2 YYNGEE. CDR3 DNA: TGTGCCAGCAGCGCCTTTCTAGCGAATGAGCAGTTCTTC. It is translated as CASSAFLANEQFF.

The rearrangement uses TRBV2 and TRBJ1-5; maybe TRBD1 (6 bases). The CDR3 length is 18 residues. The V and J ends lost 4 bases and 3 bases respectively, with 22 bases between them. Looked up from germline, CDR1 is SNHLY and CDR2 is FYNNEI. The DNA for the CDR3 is TGTGCCAGCAGTGGAAGGACAGAGCCGGGGAGGGACAATCAGCCCCAGCATTTT. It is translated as CASSGRTEPGRDNQPQHF.

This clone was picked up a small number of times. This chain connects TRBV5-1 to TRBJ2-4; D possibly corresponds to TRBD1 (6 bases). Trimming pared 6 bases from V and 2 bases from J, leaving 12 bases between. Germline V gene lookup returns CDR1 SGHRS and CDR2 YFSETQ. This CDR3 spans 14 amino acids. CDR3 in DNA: TGCGCCAGCACTCCCACAGGGTCCAAAAACATTCAGTACTTC. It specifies CASTPTGSKNIQYF.

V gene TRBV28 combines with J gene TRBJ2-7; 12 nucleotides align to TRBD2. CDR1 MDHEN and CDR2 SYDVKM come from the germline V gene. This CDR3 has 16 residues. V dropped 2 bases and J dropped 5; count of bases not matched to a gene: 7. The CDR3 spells CASSLRVLAGGDEQYF. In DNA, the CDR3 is TGTGCCAGCAGTTTAAGGGTACTAGCGGGAGGAGACGAGCAGTACTTC.

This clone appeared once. CDR3 loop: CASSVDPSGSVADTQYF. The CDR3 bases are TGTGCCAGCAGCGTAGACCCTAGCGGGAGTGTAGCAGATACGCAGTATTTT. The chain carries TRBV9 and TRBJ2-3; 10 bases are shared with TRBD2. Germline lookup yields CDR1 SGDLS and CDR2 YYNGEE. The V segment lost 0 bases and the J segment 4 bases; nucleotides outside the gene matches: 8. The CDR3 is made up of 17 amino acids.